The 32 T cell receptor beta chains below were found in one sample sequenced in a study of T cells in localized non-small cell lung cancer. Here immunoSEQ multiplex PCR was the method, and the copy in TCRdb shows in-frame clones only, minus some. The table shows approximately 37,000 clones, with approximately 86% occurring only once. The material was peripheral blood, obtained before any cancer treatment. The receptor set was obtained from a man aged 18-49 years with stage I lung adenocarcinoma.

The chain recombines TRBV5-1 with TRBJ2-7; D is possibly TRBD1 or TRBD2 (6 bases each). Germline assignment: CDR1 SGHRS and CDR2 YFSETQ. This CDR3 has 15 amino acids. The V and J ends lost 1 base and 2 bases respectively, with 13 bases between them. The CDR3 bases are TGCGCCAGCAGCTTGACTGCAGGGGAGGCCTACGAGCAGTACTTC. Translating gives CASSLTAGEAYEQYF.

The chain joins TRBV14 to TRBJ2-7; D call uncertain. Trimming cost V 7 bases and J 9 bases, with 25 bases left between them. The CDR3 consists of 15 residues. CDR1 and CDR2 (germline): SGHDN, FVKESK. The CDR3 spells CASTFEWAADFTQYF. In DNA, the CDR3 is TGTGCCAGCACCTTTGAATGGGCTGCGGATTTTACGCAGTACTTC. Combining the CDR3 with reference TRBV14 and TRBJ2-7 gives the whole variable domain EAGVTQFPSHSVIEKGQTVTLRCDPISGHDNLYWYRRVMGKEIKFLLHFVKESKQDESGMPNNRFLAERTGGTYSTLKVQPAELEDSGVYFCASTFEWAADFTQYFGPGTRLTVT.

This chain connects TRBV14 to TRBJ1-2; TRBD1 is a possible D gene (5 bases). Trimming took 0 bases from V and 4 from J, leaving 12 bases between them. This CDR3 has 15 residues. Germline V gene sequence: CDR1 SGHDN, CDR2 FVKESK. The CDR3 spells CASSQDRRGGYGYTF. The CDR3 DNA is TGTGCCAGCAGCCAAGATCGGAGGGGCGGCTATGGCTACACCTTC.

This clone is a singleton in its sample. V and J are TRBV4-3 and TRBJ2-6; maybe TRBD2 (6 bases). Trimming stripped 0 bases from V and 2 bases from J, with 8 bases between. The CDR3 sequence is 16 residues long. Germline loops: CDR1 LGHNA, CDR2 YSLEER. CDR3 in amino acids: CASSQDGGAGANVLTF. The DNA for the CDR3 is TGCGCCAGCAGCCAAGATGGAGGGGCTGGGGCCAACGTCCTGACTTTC.

V is TRBV29-1 and J is TRBJ2-5; 9 bases fit TRBD1. The V segment lost 6 bases and the J segment 4 bases; nucleotides outside the gene matches: 9. Germline CDR1 SQVTM, CDR2 ANQGSEA. CDR3 length: 14 amino acids. The CDR3 here is CSVAGTGSGETQYF. The CDR3 nucleotides read TGCAGCGTGGCCGGGACAGGGAGCGGAGAGACCCAGTACTTC.

V gene TRBV28 combines with J gene TRBJ2-1; D may be TRBD2 (5 bases). This CDR3 is 11 amino acids long. V lost 7 bases, J lost 14 bases, and 15 bases lay in between. Germline V gene lookup returns CDR1 MDHEN and CDR2 SYDVKM. CDR3 nucleotides: TGTGCCAGCACCCGGGGAGTTGGAGAGTTCTTC. Translated: CASTRGVGEFF. The complete variable domain, with remaining parts taken from reference TRBV28 and TRBJ2-1, reads DVKVTQSSRYLVKRTGEKVFLECVQDMDHENMFWYRQDPGLGLRLIYFSYDVKMKEKGDIPEGYSVSREKKERFSLILESASTNQTSMYLCASTRGVGEFFGPGTRLTVL.

V is TRBV6-5 and J is TRBJ2-3, with TRBD2 identical over 10 bases. Germline CDR1 reads MNHEY; CDR2 reads SVGAGI. There are 16 residues in the CDR3. After removal of 2 bases from V and 6 bases from J, the junction contained 8 bases not matched to a gene. The CDR3 DNA reads TGTGCCAGCAGTTACGGGACTAGCGAGGGAGGGGATACGCAGTATTTT. Its translation: CASSYGTSEGGDTQYF.

This chain connects TRBV7-2 to TRBJ2-5, with 9 bases identical to TRBD1. This CDR3 contains 15 residues. Germline V lookup: CDR1 SGHTA, CDR2 FQGNSA. V shed 5 bases and J 2 bases; nucleotides not matched to a gene: 6. CDR3 amino acids: CASSRGQGGQETQYF. CDR3 nucleotide sequence: TGTGCCAGCAGCAGGGGACAGGGAGGACAAGAGACCCAGTACTTC.

V gene TRBV5-1 combines with J gene TRBJ1-1; maybe TRBD1 (6 bases). With 0 bases removed from V and 7 bases from J, the gap between germline ends came to 13 bases. The CDR3 consists of 14 residues. The germline V gene encodes CDR1 SGHRS and CDR2 YFSETQ. This CDR3 reads CASSLDGTTYEAFF. The CDR3 DNA is TGCGCCAGCAGCTTGGACGGGACAACGTATGAAGCTTTCTTT. The full variable domain, in which reference TRBV5-1 and TRBJ1-1 provide the parts outside the CDR3, is KAGVTQTPRYLIKTRGQQVTLSCSPISGHRSVSWYQQTPGQGLQFLFEYFSETQRNKGNFPGRFSGRQFSNSRSEMNVSTLELGDSALYLCASSLDGTTYEAFFGQGTRLTVV.

V and J are TRBV19 and TRBJ1-1, with D possibly being TRBD1 (6 bases). Trimming cost V 0 bases and J 10 bases, with 27 bases left between them. Germline-derived CDR1 and CDR2 are LNHDA and SQIVND (reference sequence). The length of the CDR3 is 18 residues. The DNA of the CDR3 is TGTGCCAGTAGTATAGACCACCTGCCGGGACAACCAGGCAGAAGAGCTTTCTTT. It codes for CASSIDHLPGQPGRRAFF.

The chain combines TRBV18 with TRBJ1-1, with TRBD1 matching 7 bases. The length of the CDR3 is 14 residues. Germline V gene lookup returns CDR1 KGHSH and CDR2 LQKENI. Trimming cost V 3 bases and J 5 bases; bases outside gene matches: 6. The CDR3 sequence: CASSPTGEGTEAFF. CDR3 nucleotides: TGTGCCAGCTCACCTACAGGGGAAGGGACTGAAGCTTTCTTT.

The chain joins TRBV6-1 to TRBJ1-2; no firm D call. The V end lost 1 base, the J end lost 2 bases, and 5 bases lay between the germline ends. The germline V gene encodes CDR1 MNHNS and CDR2 SASEGT. The CDR3 has 13 residues. Here the CDR3 reads CASSEVRNYGYTF. The CDR3 coding sequence is TGTGCCAGCAGTGAAGTCAGGAACTATGGCTACACCTTC.

The chain carries TRBV30 and TRBJ1-2; D is undetermined. Germline-derived CDR1 and CDR2 are GTSNPN and SVGIG (reference sequence). Trimming took off 2 bases at V and 8 bases at J, with 12 bases between the two ends. The CDR3 length is 12 residues. The CDR3, as DNA: TGTGCCTGGAGTCCGAGTACGGTCGGCTACACCTTC. Amino acid sequence: CAWSPSTVGYTF.

The chain joins TRBV5-6 to TRBJ1-2, with a tentative D call TRBD1 (5 bases). Per the germline V gene, CDR1 is SGHDT and CDR2 is YYEEEE. The CDR3 totals 16 residues. Trimming pared 4 bases from V and 2 bases from J, leaving 18 bases between. The CDR3 coding sequence is TGTGCCAGCAGCCCCGAGTGGGACCGACTAAACTATGGCTACACCTTC. Translating it yields CASSPEWDRLNYGYTF.

The genes are TRBV27 and TRBJ2-1; D remains ambiguous. This CDR3 region has 14 residues. The germline V and J ends were trimmed by 4 bases and 7 bases, with 14 bases remaining between them. Per the germline V gene, CDR1 is MNHEY and CDR2 is SMNVEV (reference sequence). This CDR3 reads CASSSLLWVNEQFF. The CDR3, as DNA: TGTGCCAGCAGTTCCTTACTTTGGGTTAATGAGCAGTTCTTC.

This chain uses TRBV28 with TRBJ2-7; 8 bases are a match to TRBD1. CDR1 and CDR2 (germline): MDHEN, SYDVKM. V shed 4 bases and J 12 bases; nucleotides not matched to a gene: 17. There are 15 residues in the CDR3. The CDR3 protein is CASSYRRDRTEFWYF. CDR3 DNA: TGTGCCAGCAGTTACCGCCGGGACAGGACAGAGTTCTGGTACTTC.

The chain combines TRBV9 with TRBJ1-2; tentatively, D is TRBD1 (5 bases). Trimming left V 4 bases short and J 4 bases short, with 11 bases between. In germline, CDR1 is SGDLS, CDR2 YYNGEE. The CDR3 extends over 13 amino acids. In DNA form, the CDR3 reads TGTGCCAGCAGCCCCGGGACCGGCTATGGCTACACCTTC. Protein product: CASSPGTGYGYTF.

The rearrangement links TRBV30 to TRBJ2-3; the match to TRBD1 covers 9 bases. This CDR3 has 12 residues. The germline V gene encodes CDR1 GTSNPN and CDR2 SVGIG (reference sequence). The ends lost 5 bases at V and 14 bases at J; junction bases unmatched: 11. As DNA, the CDR3 is TGTGCCTGGGATAGGGACAGGGTTTTAAGGTATTTT. This codes for CAWDRDRVLRYF. Looking up the rest from reference TRBV30 and TRBJ2-3 gives the full variable domain: SQTIHQWPATLVQPVGSPLSLECTVEGTSNPNLYWYRQAAGRGLQLLFYSVGIGQISSEVPQNLSASRPQDRQFILSSKKLLLSDSGFYLCAWDRDRVLRYFGPGTRLTVL.

V and J are TRBV6-5 and TRBJ2-3, with D perhaps assigned TRBD1 or TRBD2 (5 bases each). Germline CDR1 is MNHEY and CDR2 is SVGAGI. Deletions cut 6 bases from V and 6 bases from J, with 13 bases between. The CDR3 has 13 residues. The CDR3 region has the DNA TGTGCCAGCAGCCGGGGCTATAAGGATACGCAGTATTTT. This codes for CASSRGYKDTQYF.

This sequence joins TRBV18 and TRBJ1-1; D is ambiguous. Trimming removed 5 bases from V and 2 bases from J, with 9 bases in between. The CDR3 is made up of 13 amino acids. CDR1 and CDR2 from the germline V gene are KGHSH and LQKENI. In DNA, the CDR3 is TGTGCCAGCTCAATAGAGGTAAACACTGAAGCTTTCTTT. Protein product: CASSIEVNTEAFF.

V gene TRBV7-2 combines with J gene TRBJ2-5; D perhaps matches TRBD2 (7 bases). The CDR3 loop spans 16 amino acids. The ends were cut back, 7 bases at V and 4 bases at J, with 22 bases in the middle. Germline lookup yields CDR1 SGHTA and CDR2 FQGNSA. CDR3 residues: CASTPPGTGGLETQYF. The CDR3 DNA sequence: TGTGCCAGCACCCCCCCTGGAACGGGGGGCCTAGAGACCCAGTACTTC.

This clone occurred a few times. The genes are TRBV7-3 and TRBJ1-2; D gene uncertain. The germline gives CDR1 SGHTA, CDR2 FQGTGA. Trimming left V 0 bases short and J 6 bases short, with 11 bases between. This CDR3 contains 14 residues. CDR3: CASSLTTSGDGYTF. The CDR3 nucleotides read TGTGCCAGCAGCTTAACGACATCCGGGGATGGCTACACCTTC.

The chain joins TRBV4-2 to TRBJ1-1, with D perhaps matching TRBD1 (5 bases). Trimming took 4 bases from V and 0 from J, leaving 15 bases between them. The germline CDR1 and CDR2 sequences are LGHNA and YNFKEQ. CDR3 size: 16 residues. For the CDR3, the DNA is TGTGCCAGCAGCCCGGGGACGGGACTCATGAACACTGAAGCTTTCTTT. Translated: CASSPGTGLMNTEAFF.

The CDR3 DNA follows: TGTGCCACCAGCTCAAACCCAACAGGGTATCAGCCCCAGCATTTT. It translates to CATSSNPTGYQPQHF. The J gene is TRBJ1-5, the V gene TRBV15; tentatively, D is TRBD1 (6 bases). This CDR3 has 15 amino acids. CDR1 LNHNV and CDR2 YYDKDF come from the germline V gene (reference sequence). Deletions cut 5 bases from V and 5 bases from J, with 16 bases between.

The chain links TRBV5-6 to TRBJ2-5, with D unclear. Germline V gene lookup returns CDR1 SGHDT and CDR2 YYEEEE. The CDR3 is 14 residues long. Trimming left V 0 bases short and J 0 bases short, with 6 bases between. This CDR3 is CASSLDGYQETQYF. In nucleotides, the CDR3 is TGTGCCAGCAGCTTGGATGGGTACCAAGAGACCCAGTACTTC. The full variable domain, completed using reference TRBV5-6 and TRBJ2-5, is DAGVTQSPTHLIKTRGQQVTLRCSPKSGHDTVSWYQQALGQGPQFIFQYYEEEERQRGNFPDRFSGHQFPNYSSELNVNALLLGDSALYLCASSLDGYQETQYFGPGTRLLVL.

V is TRBV6-1 and J is TRBJ1-4; D is ambiguous. Germline V lookup: CDR1 MNHNS, CDR2 SASEGT. This CDR3 is built from 15 residues. Trimming shortened V by 3 bases and J by 0 bases, and 8 bases separated the two germline ends. The CDR3 region is CASSDRLATNEKLFF. The CDR3 bases are TGTGCCAGCAGTGACAGGCTTGCAACTAATGAAAAACTGTTTTTT.

This rearrangement joins TRBV7-2 to TRBJ2-1; 8 positions match TRBD2. V shed 4 bases, J shed 0 bases, and the junction held 2 bases outside the gene matches. This CDR3 contains 15 residues. The germline CDR1 and CDR2 sequences are SGHTA and FQGNSA. CDR3: CASSSGGGSYNEQFF. The CDR3, as DNA: TGTGCCAGCAGCTCCGGGGGGGGCTCCTACAATGAGCAGTTCTTC.

The sample holds a few counts of this clone. This chain links TRBV5-1 with TRBJ2-7, with 13 bases aligning to TRBD2. Germline CDR1 SGHRS, CDR2 YFSETQ. The V and J ends lost 4 bases and 6 bases, in that order; junction bases with no gene match: 10. There are 16 residues in the CDR3. The CDR3 DNA sequence: TGCGCCAGCAGCATCGGGACTAGCGGGGAACGTCGCGAGCAGTACTTC. Residues: CASSIGTSGERREQYF.

The chain joins TRBV7-2 to TRBJ2-4; 10 nucleotides agree with TRBD2. The ends lost 3 bases at V and 3 bases at J; junction bases unmatched: 5. The CDR3 loop spans 16 amino acids. Germline assignment: CDR1 SGHTA and CDR2 FQGNSA. This CDR3 is CASSLVAGGLKNIQYF. For the CDR3, the DNA is TGTGCCAGCAGCTTGGTAGCGGGGGGACTCAAAAACATTCAGTACTTC. The full variable domain, rest sourced from reference TRBV7-2 and TRBJ2-4, is GAGVSQSPSNKVTEKGKDVELRCDPISGHTALYWYRQSLGQGLEFLIYFQGNSAPDKSGLPSDRFSAERTGGSVSTLTIQRTQQEDSAVYLCASSLVAGGLKNIQYFGAGTRLSVL.

The CDR3 DNA reads as TGCGCCAGCAGCCAAGGGATCGAGGCTGCGTATGGCTACACCTTC. This gives the protein CASSQGIEAAYGYTF. The chain uses TRBV4-3 and TRBJ1-2; D remains ambiguous. Trimming pared 1 base from V and 5 bases from J, leaving 14 bases between. Germline CDR1 and CDR2: LGHNA and YSLEER. The CDR3 covers 15 residues.

This clone was counted once. The chain is built from TRBV5-6 and TRBJ1-6; no clear D. From germline, CDR1 is SGHDT and CDR2 YYEEEE. V was pared by 0 bases and J by 4 bases, with 5 bases between. CDR3 size: 14 residues. The CDR3 DNA follows: TGTGCCAGCAGCTTGGAAGGTTATAATTCACCCCTCCACTTT. Encoded protein: CASSLEGYNSPLHF.

The V call is TRBV6-5, the J call TRBJ1-2; 8 bases match TRBD1. The germline CDR1 and CDR2 sequences are MNHEY and SVGAGI. Trimming removed 7 bases from V and 4 bases from J; junction bases left unmatched: 8. The CDR3 totals 14 residues. The CDR3 DNA is TGTGCCAGCAACCCCCGGACAGGGTCCTATGGCTACACCTTC. This encodes CASNPRTGSYGYTF.